What follows are 13 T cell receptor beta chains derived from one specimen sequenced in a study of T cells after posttransplantation cyclophosphamide. Busulfan-fludarabine conditioning, marrow transplant, and cyclophosphamide on days +3 and +4 were administered. The repertoire was sequenced with immunoSEQ multiplex PCR; TCRdb's copy has only in-frame clones and lacks some. The data show around 26,000 clones, with none appearing a single time. Sequences were derived from PBMCs, sampled after allogeneic stem cell transplant with posttransplant cyclophosphamide. Receptors were obtained from a male patient in his late teens or twenties who received an allogeneic stem cell transplant from a related donor, was CMV-positive, and had no GVHD. Some T cells may be transferred from the graft donor.

This clone was seen repeatedly, ten times or more. The chain links TRBV18 to TRBJ2-7, with D perhaps matching TRBD2 (6 bases). CDR3 size: 13 residues. Between the trimmed V and J ends, which lost 9 bases and 2 bases, there was a span of 14 bases. The germline V gene has CDR1 KGHSH and CDR2 LQKENI. As DNA, the CDR3 is TGTGCCAGTATGGGGGGTTCAGCCTACGAGCAGTACTTC. Translation gives CASMGGSAYEQYF. Full variable domain (remainder filled in from reference TRBV18 and TRBJ2-7): NAGVMQNPRHLVRRRGQEARLRCSPMKGHSHVYWYRQLPEEGLKFMVYLQKENIIDESGMPKERFSAEFPKEGPSILRIQQVVRGDSAAYFCASMGGSAYEQYFGPGTRLTVT.

This clone was counted only a few times. This could be a read error, since a much larger clone is one nucleotide away. Other DNA sequences in the same sample also yield this CDR3. CDR3 amino acids: CASSILIGGGTGELFF. As DNA, the CDR3 is TGCGCCAGTAGTATATTGATAGGAGGAGGGACCGGGGAGCTGTTTTTT. The chain couples TRBV19 to TRBJ2-2; D perhaps matches TRBD2 (6 bases). CDR3 length equals 16 residues. Germline V lookup: CDR1 LNHDA, CDR2 SQIVND (reference sequence).

Many counts were recorded for this clone. The V and J genes are TRBV30 and TRBJ1-6, with D perhaps TRBD1 (5 bases). Germline V gene sequence: CDR1 GTSNPN, CDR2 SVGIG (reference sequence). V was trimmed by 0 bases and J by 7 bases, leaving 7 bases between them. This CDR3 has 13 amino acids. The CDR3 loop is CAWSVRENSPLHF. In DNA, the CDR3 is TGTGCCTGGAGTGTCAGGGAAAATTCACCCCTCCACTTT.

This clone has ten or more counts. The V and J genes are TRBV30 and TRBJ1-5, with D perhaps matching TRBD1 (5 bases). V was trimmed by 7 bases and J by 2 bases, leaving 12 bases between them. The CDR3 has 13 residues. Germline values: CDR1 GTSNPN, CDR2 SVGIG (reference sequence). The CDR3 DNA reads as TGTGCCTTCGGACCGGGGGGCAATCAGCCCCAGCATTTT. Its translation is CAFGPGGNQPQHF.

This clone was recorded at least ten times. For the CDR3, the DNA is TGTGCCATCAGTGATATTAGCGGGAGTCCAGATACGCAGTATTTT. Translated: CAISDISGSPDTQYF. The V gene is TRBV10-3, the J gene TRBJ2-3, with 9 bases matching TRBD2. The CDR3 totals 15 residues. The ends lost 3 bases at V and 4 bases at J; junction bases unmatched: 5. Germline V gene lookup returns CDR1 ENHRY and CDR2 SYGVKD.

This clone occurred many times. This rearrangement joins TRBV6-5 to TRBJ1-3; D gene ambiguous. V was cut by 6 bases and J by 1 base, with 10 bases left in between. Germline CDR1 is MNHEY and CDR2 is SVGAGI. The CDR3 sequence is 14 residues long. The chain's CDR3 is CASSLGVSGNTIYF. The CDR3 DNA is TGTGCCAGCAGCCTAGGAGTATCTGGAAACACCATATATTTT.

This clone was detected ten times or more. J is TRBJ2-3 and V is TRBV2; 10 positions match TRBD2. After removal of 7 bases from V and 4 bases from J, the junction contained 8 bases not matched to a gene. The CDR3 has 15 residues. The V gene's germline CDR1 is SNHLY and CDR2 FYNNEI. DNA of the CDR3: TGTGCCAGCACCAAGGGACTAGCGAGCCCAGATACGCAGTATTTT. As protein: CASTKGLASPDTQYF.

This clone appeared many times. Other nucleotide sequences in the sample specify the same CDR3. The chain links TRBV11-2 to TRBJ2-1; unclear D gene. This CDR3 has 13 residues. V was pared by 1 base and J by 3 bases, with 4 bases between. In germline, CDR1 is SGHAT, CDR2 FQNNGV. CDR3 coding DNA: TGTGCCAGCAGCTTAGGCGGCTACAATGAGCAGTTCTTC. This gives the protein CASSLGGYNEQFF.

This clone was picked up many times. V gene TRBV7-3 combines with J gene TRBJ2-3, with 7 bases fitting TRBD2. Trimming cost V 6 bases and J 3 bases; bases outside gene matches: 9. Germline values: CDR1 SGHTA, CDR2 FQGTGA. The CDR3 loop spans 15 amino acids. CDR3: CASSPAGRSTDTQYF. The CDR3, as DNA: TGTGCCAGCAGTCCAGCGGGGAGGAGTACAGATACGCAGTATTTT. Variable domain in full (rest from reference TRBV7-3 and TRBJ2-3): GAGVSQTPSNKVTEKGKYVELRCDPISGHTALYWYRQSLGQGPEFLIYFQGTGAADDSGLPNDRFFAVRPEGSVSTLKIQRTERGDSAVYLCASSPAGRSTDTQYFGPGTRLTVL.

This clone was recorded at least ten times. Here the CDR3 DNA reads TGTGCCAGCAGTTTACGTTCCAGGGGCACTGAAGCTTTCTTT. Its translation: CASSLRSRGTEAFF. The chain employs TRBV28 and TRBJ1-1; D might be TRBD1 (6 bases). This CDR3 spans 14 amino acids. Germline loops: CDR1 MDHEN, CDR2 SYDVKM. The V end was cut by 2 bases, the J end by 4 bases, with 11 bases between. The full variable domain, completed using reference TRBV28 and TRBJ1-1, is DVKVTQSSRYLVKRTGEKVFLECVQDMDHENMFWYRQDPGLGLRLIYFSYDVKMKEKGDIPEGYSVSREKKERFSLILESASTNQTSMYLCASSLRSRGTEAFFGQGTRLTVV.

This clone was seen many times. This chain joins TRBV10-3 and TRBJ2-2; unclear D gene. Germline loops: CDR1 ENHRY, CDR2 SYGVKD. There are 15 residues in the CDR3. V gave up 6 bases and J gave up 2 bases, with 13 bases separating them. The CDR3 nucleotides are TGTGCCATCAGGCTCCAATCTGGCAACACCGGGGAGCTGTTTTTT. It encodes CAIRLQSGNTGELFF.

This clone has ten or more counts. The V call is TRBV6-1, the J call TRBJ2-7; 7 bases match TRBD1. The CDR3 is made up of 15 amino acids. Germline assignment: CDR1 MNHNS and CDR2 SASEGT. J gave up 6 bases and V 0 bases, and 8 bases lay outside the gene matches. Here the CDR3 reads CASSEAPRGSGEQYF. In DNA form, the CDR3 reads TGTGCCAGCAGTGAAGCGCCCAGGGGGTCAGGCGAGCAGTACTTC.

In its sample, this clone was seen many times. V is TRBV28 and J is TRBJ2-7; 12 nucleotides match TRBD2. Germline values: CDR1 MDHEN, CDR2 SYDVKM. The junction had 4 bases not matched to a gene; V was cut back by 4 bases and J by 0 bases. The CDR3 length is 16 residues. The CDR3 DNA sequence: TGTGCCAGCAGTTCCCTAGCGGGGGGGCTCTCCTACGAGCAGTACTTC. It yields the protein CASSSLAGGLSYEQYF.